The source of this T cell receptor beta chain is a study of blood T cell repertoires in COVID-19. Study-wide background: Sample material is recorded as cDNA or gDNA derived from T cells, B-cell-depleted T cells, or PBMCs.

The CDR3 runs 14 residues. Germline values: CDR1 MDHEN, CDR2 SYDVKM. V shed 7 bases, J shed 7 bases, and the junction held 9 bases outside the gene matches. Clones were read by immunoSEQ multiplex PCR, and TCRdb kept only the in-frame ones, dropping some. The sample lists about 300,000 clones; more than 70% were seen once. V is TRBV28 and J is TRBJ1-2, with 10 positions matching TRBD1. This clonotype was obtained from a woman aged 25 to 39 with COVID-19, enrolled during active disease. The sample was peripheral blood. This CDR3 is CASNPGQGLGGYTF. In DNA, the CDR3 is TGTGCCAGCAACCCGGGACAGGGGTTGGGTGGCTACACCTTC.